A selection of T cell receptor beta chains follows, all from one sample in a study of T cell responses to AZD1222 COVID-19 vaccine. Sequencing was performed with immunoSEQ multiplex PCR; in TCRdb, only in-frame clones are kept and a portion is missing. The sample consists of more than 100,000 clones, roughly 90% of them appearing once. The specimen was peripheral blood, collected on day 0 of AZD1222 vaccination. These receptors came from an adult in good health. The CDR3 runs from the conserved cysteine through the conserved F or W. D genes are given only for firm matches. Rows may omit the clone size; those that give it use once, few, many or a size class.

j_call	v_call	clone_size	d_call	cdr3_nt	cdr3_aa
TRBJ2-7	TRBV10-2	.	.	TGCGCCAGCAGACGAGGGCCCTACGAGCAGTACTTC	CASRRGPYEQYF
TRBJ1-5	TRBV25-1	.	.	TGTGCCAGCAGTGAAGCGGAGGAATATAGCAATCAGCCCCAGCATTTT	CASSEAEEYSNQPQHF
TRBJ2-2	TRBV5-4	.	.	TGTGCCAGCAGCTTGGCCACAGGCAGCGGGGAGCTGTTTTTT	CASSLATGSGELFF
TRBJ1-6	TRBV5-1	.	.	TGCGCCAGCAGCTCCCGGTTAGGGCAGCACTCACCCCTCCACTTT	CASSSRLGQHSPLHF
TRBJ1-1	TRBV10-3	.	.	TGTGCCATCAGTGGGCAGGGAACCATGAACACTGAAGCTTTCTTT	CAISGQGTMNTEAFF
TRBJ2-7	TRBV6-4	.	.	TGTGCCAGCGGAATTCGGGAACCCTACGAGCAGTACTTC	CASGIREPYEQYF
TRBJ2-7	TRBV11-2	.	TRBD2	TGTGCCAGCAGCTTAGATCTGGGAGGGTTCGAGCAGTACTTC	CASSLDLGGFEQYF
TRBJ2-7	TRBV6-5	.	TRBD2	TGTGCCAGCAGTAAACTAGCGGGAGGACCCTACGAGCAGTACTTC	CASSKLAGGPYEQYF
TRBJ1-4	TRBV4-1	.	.	TGCGCCAGCAGCCAAGATGGACTAGGAACTAATGAAAAACTGTTTTTT	CASSQDGLGTNEKLFF
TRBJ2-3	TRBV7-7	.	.	TGTGCTAGCAGCACGACATGGACAGATACGCAGTATTTT	CASSTTWTDTQYF
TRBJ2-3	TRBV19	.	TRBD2	TGTGCCAGTAGTATAGTGGGACTAGCGGATTACACAGATACGCAGTATTTT	CASSIVGLADYTDTQYF
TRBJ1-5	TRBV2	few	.	TGTGCCAGCAGTGAGGACGGTCGACCGGAGCCCCAGCATTTT	CASSEDGRPEPQHF
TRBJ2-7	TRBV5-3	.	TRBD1	TGTGCCAGCCTTGAACGGGACAGGGGAAGCTACGAGCAGTACTTC	CASLERDRGSYEQYF
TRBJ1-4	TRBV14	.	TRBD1	TGTGCCAGCAGCCAAGGAACAGGGGGGTACGAAAAACTGTTTTTT	CASSQGTGGYEKLFF
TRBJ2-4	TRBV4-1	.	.	TGCGCCAGCAGCGGTCTAGGTTTTCTAGCCAAAAACATTCAGTACTTC	CASSGLGFLAKNIQYF
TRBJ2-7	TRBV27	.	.	TGTGCCAGCAGTTTCTCGGCGTCTAAGCAGTACTTC	CASSFSASKQYF
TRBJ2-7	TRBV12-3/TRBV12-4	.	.	TGTGCCAGCAGTCGACAGGACGTCTACGAGCAGTACTTC	CASSRQDVYEQYF
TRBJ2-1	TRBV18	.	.	TGTGCCAGCTCACCAAGTTCGCCCACATACAATGAGCAGTTCTTC	CASSPSSPTYNEQFF
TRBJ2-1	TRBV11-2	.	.	TGTGCCAGCAGGTCGAAAAGGGGCGGTGAGCAGTTCTTC	CASRSKRGGEQFF
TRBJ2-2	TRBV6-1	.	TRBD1	TGTGCCAGCAGTGTTCCGGGACAGGGGTTACTCACCGGGGAGCTGTTTTTT	CASSVPGQGLLTGELFF
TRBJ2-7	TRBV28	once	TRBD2	TGTGCCAGCAGCCACCTCCAAGCGGGAGCCGCGCCGCGAGAGCAGTACTTC	CASSHLQAGAAPREQYF
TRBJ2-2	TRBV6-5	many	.	TGTGCCAGCAGCGACAAGAACCCCGGGGAGCTGTTTTTT	CASSDKNPGELFF
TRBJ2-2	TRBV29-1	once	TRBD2	TGCAGCGCAAGGACGGCGGGGGGTCCCGGGGAGCTGTTTTTT	CSARTAGGPGELFF
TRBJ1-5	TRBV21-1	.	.	TGTGCCAGCAGCAAAGCCGGGTTCAGCAATCAGCCCCAGCATTTT	CASSKAGFSNQPQHF
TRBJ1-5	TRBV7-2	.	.	TGTGCCAGCAGCTCCCAACACTCGATCCTGGTTTTT	CASSSQHSILVF
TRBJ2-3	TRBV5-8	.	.	TGTGCCAGCAGTCTGAGAGCGGGTGTGACAGATACGCAGTATTTT	CASSLRAGVTDTQYF
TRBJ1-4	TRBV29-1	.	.	TGCAGCGTTGAGGGCGCAACTAATGAAAAACTGTTTTTT	CSVEGATNEKLFF
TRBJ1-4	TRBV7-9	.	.	TGTGCCAGCAGCTTAGCGGGTGTGGAAAAACTGTTTTTT	CASSLAGVEKLFF
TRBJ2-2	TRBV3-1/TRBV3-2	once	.	TGTGCCAGCAGCCAAGTTGTTGGAACCGGGGAGCTGTTTTTT	CASSQVVGTGELFF
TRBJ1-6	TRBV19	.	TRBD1	TGTGCCAGTCGGAGGGACAGGGGATCACCCCTCCACTTT	CASRRDRGSPLHF
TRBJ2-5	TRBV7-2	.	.	TGTGCCAGCAGCTTATACGAGGGTTTGGAGACCCAGTACTTC	CASSLYEGLETQYF
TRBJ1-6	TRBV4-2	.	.	TGTGCCAGCAGCCTGGCTGTTTCACCCCTCCACTTT	CASSLAVSPLHF
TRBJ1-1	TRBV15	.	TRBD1	TGTGCCACCAGCGGCCGGGTAGGGGGCGAAGCTTTCTTT	CATSGRVGGEAFF
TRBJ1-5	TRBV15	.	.	TGTGCCACCAGCAGAGATCAATGGGTTCACAATCAGCCCCAGCATTTT	CATSRDQWVHNQPQHF
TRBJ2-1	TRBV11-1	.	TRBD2	TGTGCCAGCAGGGGACTAGCGGGGGGCTCCTACAATGAGCAGTTCTTC	CASRGLAGGSYNEQFF
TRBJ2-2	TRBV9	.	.	TGTGCCAGCAGCCCCTCCGGGTCCGGGGAGCTGTTTTTT	CASSPSGSGELFF
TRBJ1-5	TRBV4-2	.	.	TGTGCCAGCAGCCACCCCGGTCAGCCCCAGCATTTT	CASSHPGQPQHF
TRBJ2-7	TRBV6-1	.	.	TGTGCCAGCAGTGAAGGGCTTAGCTACGAGCAGTACTTC	CASSEGLSYEQYF
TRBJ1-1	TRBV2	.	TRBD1	TGTGCCAGCAGTGTGGACAGGGCGGGGAATGAAGCTTTCTTT	CASSVDRAGNEAFF
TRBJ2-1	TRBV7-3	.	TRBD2	TGTGCCAGCAGCTCGACTAGCGGGGGGGCTAACAATGAGCAGTTCTTC	CASSSTSGGANNEQFF
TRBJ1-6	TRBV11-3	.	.	TGTGCCAGCAGCTTAGTGGCAGTGGGTGGATCACCCCTCCACTTT	CASSLVAVGGSPLHF
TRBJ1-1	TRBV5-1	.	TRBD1	TGCGCCAGCAGCTATACAGGGGGCGAGGTCACTGAAGCTTTCTTT	CASSYTGGEVTEAFF
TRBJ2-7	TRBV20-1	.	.	TGCAGTGCCCTACGGGGTGACGAGCAGTACTTC	CSALRGDEQYF
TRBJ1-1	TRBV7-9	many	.	TGTGCCAGCAGCTTACTCAGACTGAACACTGAATCTTTCTTT	CASSLLRLNTESFF
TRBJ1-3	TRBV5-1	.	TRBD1	TGCGCCAGCAGCTTGGGACAGGGTAAAGGAAACACCATATATTTT	CASSLGQGKGNTIYF